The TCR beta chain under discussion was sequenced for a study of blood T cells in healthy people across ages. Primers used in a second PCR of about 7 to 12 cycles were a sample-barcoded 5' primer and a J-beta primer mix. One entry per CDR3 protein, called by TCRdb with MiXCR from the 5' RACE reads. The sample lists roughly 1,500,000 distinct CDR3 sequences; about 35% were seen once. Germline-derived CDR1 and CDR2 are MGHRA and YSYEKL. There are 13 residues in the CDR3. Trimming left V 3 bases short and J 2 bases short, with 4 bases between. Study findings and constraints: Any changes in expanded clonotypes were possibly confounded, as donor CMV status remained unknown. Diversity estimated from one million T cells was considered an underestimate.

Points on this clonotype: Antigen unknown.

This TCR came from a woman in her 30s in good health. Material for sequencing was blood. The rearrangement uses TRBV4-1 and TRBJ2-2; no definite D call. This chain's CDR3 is CASSHYNTGELFF. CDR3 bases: TGCGCCAGCAGCCATTATAACACCGGGGAGCTGTTTTTT.